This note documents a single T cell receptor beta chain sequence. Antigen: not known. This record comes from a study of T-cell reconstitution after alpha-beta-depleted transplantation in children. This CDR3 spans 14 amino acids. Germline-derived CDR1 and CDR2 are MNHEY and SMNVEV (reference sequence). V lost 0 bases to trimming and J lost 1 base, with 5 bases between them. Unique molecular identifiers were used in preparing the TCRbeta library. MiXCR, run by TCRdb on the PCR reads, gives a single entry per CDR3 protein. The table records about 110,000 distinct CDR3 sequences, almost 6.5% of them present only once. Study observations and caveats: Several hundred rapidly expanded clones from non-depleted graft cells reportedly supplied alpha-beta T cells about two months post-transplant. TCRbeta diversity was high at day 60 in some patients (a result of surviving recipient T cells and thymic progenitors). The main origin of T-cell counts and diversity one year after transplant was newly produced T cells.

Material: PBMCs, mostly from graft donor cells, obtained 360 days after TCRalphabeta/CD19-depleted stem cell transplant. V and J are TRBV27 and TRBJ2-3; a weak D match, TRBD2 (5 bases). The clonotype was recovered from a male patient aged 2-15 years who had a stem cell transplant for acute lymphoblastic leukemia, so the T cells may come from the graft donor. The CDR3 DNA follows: TGTGCCAGCAGTTTATCGAGGGGCACAGATACGCAGTATTTT. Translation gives CASSLSRGTDTQYF.